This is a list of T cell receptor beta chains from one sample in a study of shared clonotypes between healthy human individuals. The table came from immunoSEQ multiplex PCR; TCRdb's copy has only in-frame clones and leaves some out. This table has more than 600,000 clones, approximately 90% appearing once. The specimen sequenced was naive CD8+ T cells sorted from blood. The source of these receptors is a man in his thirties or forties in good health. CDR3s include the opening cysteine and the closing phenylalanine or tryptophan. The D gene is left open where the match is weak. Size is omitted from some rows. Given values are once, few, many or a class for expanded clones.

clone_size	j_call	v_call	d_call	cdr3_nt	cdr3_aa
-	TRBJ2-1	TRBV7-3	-	TGTGCCAGCAGCTTAACAACCATCAATGAGCAGTTCTTC	CASSLTTINEQFF
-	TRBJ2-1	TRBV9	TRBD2	TGTGCCAGCAGCGTAGATGGGACTAGCGGGTACAATGAGCAGTTCTTC	CASSVDGTSGYNEQFF
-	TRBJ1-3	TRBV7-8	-	TGTGCCAGCAGCTTAGTTGGCAACTCTGGAAACACCATATATTTT	CASSLVGNSGNTIYF
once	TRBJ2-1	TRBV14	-	TGTGCCAGCAGCCAAGATTTTGGGAATGAGCAGTTCTTC	CASSQDFGNEQFF
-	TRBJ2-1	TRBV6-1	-	TGTGCCAGCAGTGCATCGGGGAACAATGAGCAGTTCTTC	CASSASGNNEQFF
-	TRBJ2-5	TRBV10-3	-	TGTGCCATTAAAGACCCCCAAGAGACCCAGTACTTC	CAIKDPQETQYF
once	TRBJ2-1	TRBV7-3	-	TGTGCCAGCAGCTCCCAGGCGGAGAGCTCCTACAATGAGCAGTTCTTC	CASSSQAESSYNEQFF
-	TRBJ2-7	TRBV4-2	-	TGTGCCAGCAGCCAAGGAAGGGGTAGCGGCTACGAGCAGTACTTC	CASSQGRGSGYEQYF
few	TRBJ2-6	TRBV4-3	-	TGCGCCAGCAGCCAAGATCTCGGGGCTGGGGCCAACGTCCTGACTTTC	CASSQDLGAGANVLTF
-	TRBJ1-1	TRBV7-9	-	TGTGCCAGCAGCCGGAACCCAGAAGCTTTCTTT	CASSRNPEAFF
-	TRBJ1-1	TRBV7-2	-	TGTGCCAGCAGCTCCCCGGTAGCTAGGAGAATCGCTGAAGCTTTCTTT	CASSSPVARRIAEAFF
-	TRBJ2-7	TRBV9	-	TGTGCCAGCAGCGTAGGCTCCATAGTTGACAGTTTCTACGAGCAGTACTTC	CASSVGSIVDSFYEQYF
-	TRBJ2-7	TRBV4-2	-	TGTGCCAGCAGCCCAAGATACCGCGGAGGCCCCGCCTACGAGCAGTACTTC	CASSPRYRGGPAYEQYF
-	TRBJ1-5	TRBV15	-	TGTGCCACCAGCAGATCACAGGGATTGCATCAGCCCCAGCATTTT	CATSRSQGLHQPQHF
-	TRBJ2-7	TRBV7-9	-	TGTGCCAGCAGCTTATCTACAGACTCCTACGAGCAGTACTTC	CASSLSTDSYEQYF
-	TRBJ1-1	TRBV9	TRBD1	TGTGCCAGCAGCGTAGTGGGACAGGGGGCGGCGGGAGCTGAAGCTTTCTTT	CASSVVGQGAAGAEAFF
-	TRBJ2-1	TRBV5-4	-	TGTGCCAGCAGCTGGGGCTACAATGAGCAGTTCTTC	CASSWGYNEQFF
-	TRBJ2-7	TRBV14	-	TGTGCCAGCAGCCAAGACTGGGCGCCAGGGGACGAGCAGTACTTC	CASSQDWAPGDEQYF
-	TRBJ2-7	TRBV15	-	TGTGCCACCAGCAGAGAGCGGGACAGAGACTACGAGCAGTACTTC	CATSRERDRDYEQYF
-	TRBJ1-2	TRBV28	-	TGTGCCAGCAGCCCTGGGGGAGGGTACGGTGGCTACACCTTC	CASSPGGGYGGYTF
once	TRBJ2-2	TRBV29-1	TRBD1	TGCAGCGTTGTCCTCGGGACAGCGAACACCGGGGAGCTGTTTTTT	CSVVLGTANTGELFF
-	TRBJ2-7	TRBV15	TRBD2	TGTGCCACCAGCCCCGAGACTGTTACTAGCGGGAGTCTCTACGAGCAGTACTTC	CATSPETVTSGSLYEQYF
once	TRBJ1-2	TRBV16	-	TGTGCCAGCAGCTCATCCCATAGAAAGACCTATGGCTACACCTTC	CASSSSHRKTYGYTF
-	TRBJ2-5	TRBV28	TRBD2	TGTGCCAGCAGTTTGGGACTAGCGGGAATCCAAGAGACCCAGTACTTC	CASSLGLAGIQETQYF
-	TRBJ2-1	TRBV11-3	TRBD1	TGTGCCAGCAGCTCAGGGGGTGAGCAGTTCTTC	CASSSGGEQFF
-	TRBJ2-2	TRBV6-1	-	TGTGCCAGCACTAAAGGGAGTAGGGGGGAGCTGTTTTTT	CASTKGSRGELFF
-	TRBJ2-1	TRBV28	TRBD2	TGTGCCAGCAGTTTCCACACTAGCGGGAGGGCCGTTGAGCAGTTCTTC	CASSFHTSGRAVEQFF